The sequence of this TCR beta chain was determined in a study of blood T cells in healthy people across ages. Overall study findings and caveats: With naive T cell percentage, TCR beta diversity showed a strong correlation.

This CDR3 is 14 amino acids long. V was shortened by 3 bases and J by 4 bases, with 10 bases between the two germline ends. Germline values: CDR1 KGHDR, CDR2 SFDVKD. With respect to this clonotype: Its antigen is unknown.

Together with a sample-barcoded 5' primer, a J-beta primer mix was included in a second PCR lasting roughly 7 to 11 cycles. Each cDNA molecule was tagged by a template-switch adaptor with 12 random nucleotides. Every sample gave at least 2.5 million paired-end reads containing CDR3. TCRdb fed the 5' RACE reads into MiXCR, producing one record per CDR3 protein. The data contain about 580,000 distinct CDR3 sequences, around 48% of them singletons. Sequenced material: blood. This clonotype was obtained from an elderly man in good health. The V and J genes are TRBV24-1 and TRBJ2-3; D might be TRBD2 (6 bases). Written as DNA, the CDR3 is TGTGCCACCAGTGATGGGACTCTTGCAGATACGCAGTATTTT. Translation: CATSDGTLADTQYF.